The clone carrying this T cell receptor (beta chain) came up a few times. What it binds is unknown. This CDR3 comprises 16 residues. Germline V lookup: CDR1 MNHEY, CDR2 SMNVEV (reference sequence). V lost 1 base to trimming and J lost 2 bases; unmatched junction nucleotides: 5. These data belong to a study of T cell repertoires in cytomegalovirus infection. Study information: Recently identified HLA-C-restricted CMV epitopes were used, and well-studied HLA-B-restricted CMV epitopes were used as well. Public TCR beta signatures provided an indication of both CMV infection and a matching HLA type.

From the reads, TCRdb called clonotypes with MiXCR, one entry per CDR3 protein. The data contain 570,000 or so distinct CDR3 sequences, just under 40% of them singletons. Sample: cultured PBMCs, taken from culture after CMV antigen stimulation. The origin of this receptor is a human donor in good health (CMV status not recorded). Some clones in this sample may be carry-over from other donors' samples. This chain connects TRBV27 to TRBJ2-5; TRBD1 agrees at 9 bases. CDR3 coding DNA: TGTGCCAGCAGTTTATTTGGGACAGGGAGGCAAGAGACCCAGTACTTC. Translating gives CASSLFGTGRQETQYF.